One and the same sample provided the 24 T cell receptor beta chains below, sequenced in a study of blood T cells in healthy people across ages. The use of a sample-barcoded 5' primer and a J-beta primer mix characterized a second PCR of about 7 to 12 cycles. TCRdb re-called the 5' RACE reads through MiXCR, storing one row per CDR3 protein. The sample lists fewer than 900,000 distinct CDR3 sequences; approximately 39% were seen once. What was sequenced was blood. All receptors come from an older woman in good health.

This chain links TRBV28 with TRBJ1-6; D remains ambiguous. The CDR3 has 11 residues. The ends were cut back, 7 bases at V and 7 bases at J, with 5 bases in the middle. Germline V CDR1 and CDR2: MDHEN, SYDVKM. CDR3: CASTQNSPLHF. The DNA for the CDR3 is TGTGCCAGCACCCAGAATTCACCCCTCCACTTT.

The rearrangement joins TRBV12-3 or TRBV12-4 to TRBJ2-1; D unclear. Trimming removed 3 bases at V and 7 bases at J, with 10 bases between. CDR3 length: 13 amino acids. The CDR3 DNA sequence: TGTGCCAGCAGTTTCCAGGATCGGAATGAGCAGTTCTTC. It specifies CASSFQDRNEQFF.

Ten or more counts support this clonotype. The genes are TRBV10-3 and TRBJ2-5, with 13 bases matching TRBD2. J was trimmed by 4 bases and V by 5 bases; bases with no gene match: 4. CDR1 and CDR2 (germline): ENHRY, SYGVKD. The CDR3 loop spans 15 amino acids. CDR3 nucleotides: TGTGCCATCAGTCAGGGACTAGCGGGAAGAGAGACCCAGTACTTC. Protein product: CAISQGLAGRETQYF.

The chain employs TRBV6-5 and TRBJ2-5; TRBD1 matches 8 bases. Germline V lookup: CDR1 MNHEY, CDR2 SVGAGI. The length of the CDR3 is 15 residues. V lost 3 bases to trimming and J lost 11 bases; unmatched junction nucleotides: 14. The CDR3 region is CASSYPGQDRNEQYF. DNA for the CDR3: TGTGCCAGCAGTTATCCGGGACAGGACCGAAATGAGCAGTACTTC.

The gene calls are TRBV6-2 or TRBV6-3 and TRBJ2-5; D not resolved. CDR1 and CDR2 (germline): MNHEY, SVGEGT. Trimming removed 4 bases from V and 2 bases from J, with 11 bases in between. This CDR3 region has 14 residues. The CDR3, as DNA: TGTGCCAGCAGTTTCGCGGTATTTCAAGAGACCCAGTACTTC. Translating gives CASSFAVFQETQYF.

In regard to this clonotype: A read error may explain this, as a much larger clone is one base away. This chain connects TRBV12-3 or TRBV12-4 to TRBJ2-1, with TRBD1 matching 10 bases. There are 16 residues in the CDR3. The CDR3 DNA sequence: TGTGTCAGCATAAGAATACCGGGACAGGGGAACAATGAGCAGTTCTTC. This sequence encodes CVSIRIPGQGNNEQFF.

This clonotype was seen a single time. This chain uses TRBV20-1 with TRBJ2-2, with D unclear. The CDR3 has 16 residues. Germline V CDR1 and CDR2: DFQATT, SNEGSKA (reference sequence). V lost 0 bases and J lost 6, with 17 bases in between. The CDR3, as DNA: TGCAGTGCTAGAGATAAGCTGAGACCCAGCGCCGGGGAGCTGTTTTTT. As protein: CSARDKLRPSAGELFF.

This clonotype was detected only once. The chain combines TRBV3-1 with TRBJ1-4; D gene unclear. Deletions cut 3 bases from V and 4 bases from J, with 9 bases between. Germline loops: CDR1 LGHDT, CDR2 YNNKEL (reference sequence). The CDR3 is made up of 14 amino acids. The CDR3 reads CASSHAGVNEKLFF. In DNA form, the CDR3 reads TGTGCCAGCAGCCATGCTGGCGTTAATGAAAAACTGTTTTTT.

The chain joins TRBV20-1 to TRBJ2-3; 8 bases map to TRBD2. The CDR3 totals 15 residues. Germline loops: CDR1 DFQATT, CDR2 SNEGSKA (reference sequence). With 2 bases clipped from V and 2 bases from J, the junction kept 6 bases outside the gene matches. The CDR3: CSARWVAGYTDTQYF. Here the CDR3 DNA reads TGCAGTGCTAGATGGGTAGCGGGATACACAGATACGCAGTATTTT.

This clonotype has just a few counts. In DNA, the CDR3 is TGTGCCAGCAGCTTAGTATCGGGGGGAGACATTCAGTACTTC. It specifies CASSLVSGGDIQYF. This sequence joins TRBV7-2 and TRBJ2-4; 7 nucleotides agree with TRBD2. Unmatched junction bases numbered 5, after V lost 1 base and J lost 8 bases. The length of the CDR3 is 14 residues. Germline values: CDR1 SGHTA, CDR2 FQGNSA.

This clonotype was seen a few times. This chain uses TRBV20-1 with TRBJ2-7, with a weak D call TRBD1 (5 bases). CDR1 and CDR2 (germline): DFQATT, SNEGSKA (reference sequence). There are 11 residues in the CDR3. Trimming left V 6 bases short and J 3 bases short, with 9 bases between. CDR3 nucleotides: TGCAGTGCCACGGACAACTACGAGCAGTACTTC. It codes for CSATDNYEQYF.

This clonotype was detected once. This sequence may be a read error, since a much larger clone differs from it by one base. The genes are TRBV9 and TRBJ1-1, with D tentatively TRBD1 (6 bases). This CDR3 has 13 amino acids. In germline, CDR1 is SGDLS, CDR2 YYNGEE. This chain's CDR3 is CANSVGGNTEAFF. The CDR3 DNA reads TGTGCCAACAGCGTAGGGGGGAACACTGAAGCTTTCTTT. Variable domain in full (rest from reference TRBV9 and TRBJ1-1): DSGVTQTPKHLITATGQRVTLRCSPRSGDLSVYWYQQSLDQGLQFLIQYYNGEERAKGNILERFSAQQFPDLHSELNLSSLELGDSALYFCANSVGGNTEAFFGQGTRLTVV.

This clonotype was counted only a few times. The rearrangement joins TRBV20-1 to TRBJ1-5; D remains ambiguous. With 6 bases removed from V and 3 bases from J, the gap between germline ends came to 12 bases. The CDR3 runs 13 residues. Germline loops: CDR1 DFQATT, CDR2 SNEGSKA (reference sequence). The DNA for the CDR3 is TGCAGTGCATCGGACCCACACAATCAGCCCCAGCATTTT. It codes for CSASDPHNQPQHF.

V gene TRBV27 combines with J gene TRBJ2-4; D ambiguous. Germline loops: CDR1 MNHEY, CDR2 SMNVEV (reference sequence). The CDR3 totals 15 residues. The ends were cut back, 4 bases at V and 0 bases at J, with 10 bases in the middle. The CDR3 DNA reads as TGTGCCAGCAGTTCTCTAGTTTTAGCCAAAAACATTCAGTACTTC. Amino acids: CASSSLVLAKNIQYF.

The V and J genes are TRBV6-5 and TRBJ2-1, with D perhaps TRBD1 (5 bases). The CDR3 covers 17 residues. Germline V gene data show CDR1 as MNHEY and CDR2 as SVGAGI. V lost 4 bases to trimming and J lost 0 bases, with 16 bases between them. CDR3 nucleotide sequence: TGTGCCAGCAGTTCGCCTTCACAGGTTAGCTCCTACAATGAGCAGTTCTTC. Its translation: CASSSPSQVSSYNEQFF.

In this sample, this clonotype turned up a few times. The rearrangement links TRBV5-1 to TRBJ2-3; 7 nucleotides line up with TRBD2. Germline CDR1 is SGHRS and CDR2 is YFSETQ. Trimming cost V 3 bases and J 5 bases; bases outside gene matches: 12. This CDR3 spans 16 amino acids. Written as DNA, the CDR3 is TGCGCCAGCAGCTATAGTGGGGGGGGTGTCGGAGATACGCAGTATTTT. Protein sequence: CASSYSGGGVGDTQYF.

This clonotype was seen a few times. This chain connects TRBV2 to TRBJ1-2; D gene uncertain. The CDR3 runs 13 residues. The germline CDR1 and CDR2 sequences are SNHLY and FYNNEI. The V end lost 6 bases, the J end lost 8 bases, and 16 bases lay between the germline ends. The chain's CDR3 is CASRDVGTRGYTF. In nucleotides, the CDR3 is TGTGCCAGCAGGGACGTTGGAACGAGGGGCTACACCTTC.

The V call is TRBV12-5, the J call TRBJ2-2; 12 bases agree with TRBD2. The CDR3 loop spans 15 amino acids. Germline loops: CDR1 LGHNT, CDR2 FRNRAP. Unmatched junction bases numbered 2, after V lost 9 bases and J lost 0 bases. For the CDR3, the DNA is TGTGCTAGCCGGACTAGCGGGGCGAACACCGGGGAGCTGTTTTTT. Protein product: CASRTSGANTGELFF. Complete variable domain (other parts from reference TRBV12-5 and TRBJ2-2): DARVTQTPRHKVTEMGQEVTMRCQPILGHNTVFWYRQTMMQGLELLAYFRNRAPLDDSGMPKDRFSAEMPDATLATLKIQPSEPRDSAVYFCASRTSGANTGELFFGEGSRLTVL.

The genes are TRBV2 and TRBJ2-7; possibly TRBD1 for D (5 bases). The length of the CDR3 is 12 residues. Germline lookup yields CDR1 SNHLY and CDR2 FYNNEI. V lost 1 base and J lost 6, with 7 bases in between. Here the CDR3 DNA reads TGTGCCAGCAGTGAAGGAAGGGGCGAGCAGTACTTC. Its translation is CASSEGRGEQYF. The full variable domain, completed using reference TRBV2 and TRBJ2-7, is EPEVTQTPSHQVTQMGQEVILRCVPISNHLYFYWYRQILGQKVEFLVSFYNNEISEKSEIFDDQFSVERPDGSNFTLKIRSTKLEDSAMYFCASSEGRGEQYFGPGTRLTVT.

This clonotype was counted only a few times. The CDR3 here is CASSRSGDVKNIQYF. DNA for the CDR3: TGTGCCAGCAGCCGCAGCGGGGATGTCAAAAACATTCAGTACTTC. The chain uses TRBV6-2 or TRBV6-3 and TRBJ2-4; 7 nucleotides agree with TRBD2. Germline V gives CDR1 MNHEY, CDR2 SVGEGT. V trimming: 6 bases; J trimming: 3 bases; junction bases outside the gene matches: 8. The CDR3 runs to 15 residues.

This clonotype appeared a few times. The rearrangement uses TRBV27 and TRBJ2-5; D not resolved. The better agreement between TRBJ2-7 and the DNA end casts doubt on the J call. The CDR3 length is 14 residues. The germline V gene has CDR1 MNHEY and CDR2 SMNVEV (reference sequence). The CDR3 DNA sequence: TGTGCCAGCAGTCGGACGAAGGAAAGGGACGAGCAGTACTTC. As protein: CASSRTKERDEQYF.

The genes are TRBV18 and TRBJ2-1; unclear D gene. CDR1 is KGHSH, CDR2 LQKENI, per germline. Trimming removed 0 bases from V and 4 bases from J, with 7 bases in between. The CDR3 consists of 14 residues. The CDR3 sequence is CASSPPSVYNEQFF. CDR3 coding DNA: TGTGCCAGCTCACCACCGTCGGTATACAATGAGCAGTTCTTC. The whole variable domain, filled in from reference TRBV18 and TRBJ2-1, reads NAGVMQNPRHLVRRRGQEARLRCSPMKGHSHVYWYRQLPEEGLKFMVYLQKENIIDESGMPKERFSAEFPKEGPSILRIQQVVRGDSAAYFCASSPPSVYNEQFFGPGTRLTVL.

This clonotype occurred a few times. The V gene is TRBV3-1, the J gene TRBJ2-1; TRBD1 is a possible D gene (5 bases). Germline V gene data show CDR1 as LGHDT and CDR2 as YNNKEL (reference sequence). The CDR3 totals 14 residues. Trimming took 1 base from V and 8 from J, leaving 12 bases between them. CDR3 protein: CASSQGAGFDEQFF. The CDR3 DNA is TGTGCCAGCAGCCAAGGGGCAGGGTTCGATGAGCAGTTCTTC.

The rearrangement joins TRBV3-1 to TRBJ2-1; 9 bases are a match to TRBD2. Trimming took 1 base from V and 0 from J; bases not matched to a gene: 7. Germline V gene lookup returns CDR1 LGHDT and CDR2 YNNKEL (reference sequence). This CDR3 has 18 amino acids. The CDR3 protein is CASSQGLAGHSSYNEQFF. The CDR3 region has the DNA TGTGCCAGCAGCCAAGGTCTAGCGGGACACTCCTCCTACAATGAGCAGTTCTTC.